This T cell receptor beta chain was recovered during a study of cytomegalovirus exposure and HLA in healthy donors. Findings and caveats of the study: Segments of the TCR beta V type were, in most cases, productive about 90% or about 30% of the time in an earlier analysis.

The germline V gene encodes CDR1 SGHDT and CDR2 YYEEEE. V lost 5 bases and J lost 2; bases outside the gene matches: 6. The CDR3 covers 14 residues. Amplification used 60 Vbeta primers and 13 Jbeta primers. Sequencing was performed with immunoSEQ multiplex PCR; in TCRdb, only in-frame clones are kept and a portion is missing. The table records about 270,000 clones, under 80% of them present only once. To note about this clone: Antigen unknown.

Input material: PBMCs. The V and J genes are TRBV5-6 and TRBJ2-7; 8 bases fit TRBD2. The receptor was isolated from a female donor in good health and CMV-seronegative. CDR3 DNA: TGTGCCAGCAGGCACGCTAGCGGGCCCTACGAGCAGTACTTC. Residues: CASRHASGPYEQYF.